This paragraph reports one T cell receptor (beta chain). Its antigen remains undetermined. There are no base qualities to consult, and no much larger clone falls within one base. TCRbeta CDR3 regions were amplified from genomic DNA using the immunoSEQ Assay, a bias-controlled multiplex PCR. The published analysis was carried out like this. Within the assay, amplification of reference gene primers was used to estimate how many nucleated cells each sample contained. To quantify the absolute abundance of each unique TCRbeta CDR3 rearrangement, sequence reads were collapsed and filtered. For each sample, productive Simpson clonality was calculated as the square root of Simpson's diversity index over productive rearrangements. The table was pulled from immuneACCESS by TCRdb, which kept in-frame rearrangements only. Such tables lose some clones; where checked, under half of the loss comes from unresolved V genes, and the rest has no known cause. V, J and clone size derive from that table, while D and trimming were established from the DNA sequence. In all, the sample holds more than 250,000 clones, and about 91% of those were seen once. The ten largest clones add up to approximately 1.6% of the sample.

The data are from a study of blood T cell repertoires in COVID-19 (dated by TCRdb to 2020 to 2022). Background on the whole study: The collaborator samples originated in the United States, Italy and Spain and spanned the acute and convalescent phases of COVID-19. Samples were obtained from the ongoing ImmuneRACE study (first 160 participants) and from roughly 1,300 subjects provided by 6 global collaborators. Where available, HLA class I and class II types were taken from metadata supplied by the sample provider and were not determined by assay-based typing. The prospective study material was composed of cDNA or gDNA derived from T cells, B-cell-depleted T cells, or PBMCs. A de-identified subject ID, COVID-19 status, age in years and sex were almost always included in the sample metadata. The dataset comprised deeply sampled blood TCRbeta repertoires from subjects exposed to, actively infected with, or recovered from COVID-19. The repertoires were released in a freely available public database meant as a resource for research on the immune response to SARS-CoV-2.

In Seattle, one collaborating source enrolled patients while the infection was active and tracked those patients longitudinally over the course of disease. Whole blood was collected in K2EDTA tubes by collaborating institutions according to the institutions' own protocols. For TCRbeta analysis, collaborator samples were shipped as frozen whole blood, as isolated PBMCs, or as DNA extracted from either sample type. Overall results and qualifications from the work: How much clinical and demographic metadata was included differed by source and by participant, and the metadata was provided uncurated.

CDR1 and CDR2, per the germline V gene, are MNHEY and SVGAGI. V is cut by 6 bases and J by 6 bases, and the space between the germline ends is 12 bases. From its cysteine to its phenylalanine, the CDR3 spans 13 amino acids. The entry retains the CDR3 DNA only, 39 bases that are in frame from base 1. The chain joins TRBV6-5 to TRBJ2-4; D gene: possibly TRBD2, on 7 matching bases. The sequence was collected from a woman aged 25-40 years with COVID-19, enrolled during active disease. Specimen: peripheral blood. The DNA sequence reads TGTGCCAGCAGACAAGGGGGGGTAAACATTCAGTACTTC. Protein translation: CASRQGGVNIQYF.